This T cell receptor beta chain was sequenced during a study of blood T cell repertoires in COVID-19. Study information: Samples came from the United States, Italy and Spain, spanning acute and convalescent COVID-19. Sources were T cells, B-cell-depleted T cells, or PBMCs; the material itself was cDNA or gDNA.

Study processing details: Quantification of nucleated cells was approximated via reference gene primer amplification. The data were produced by immunoSEQ multiplex PCR, yet TCRdb's version contains in-frame clones alone and is incomplete. V and J calls plus clone size are reproduced from that table; the DNA served to infer D and trimming. Of about 200,000 clones detected, 81% appear once; the ten largest clones hold approximately 8%. After removal of 4 bases from V and 6 bases from J, the junction contained 9 bases not matched to a gene. There are 16 residues in the CDR3. Germline V gives CDR1 LGHDT, CDR2 YNNKEL (reference sequence).

Sequenced material: peripheral blood. V is TRBV3-1 (or the pseudogene TRBV3-2) and J is TRBJ2-1; 10 nucleotides align to TRBD2. The sequence was collected from a woman of 80 years or more with acute or convalescent COVID-19. The CDR3 DNA sequence: TGTGCCAGCAGCCGTTCTAGCGGGGGACACGGCAATGAGCAGTTCTTC. Translating it yields CASSRSSGGHGNEQFF.